This T cell receptor beta chain was recorded in a study of cytomegalovirus exposure and HLA in healthy donors (dated by TCRdb to 2016 to 2017). Some background on the complete study: An earlier analysis of several hundred of the donors reported approximately 270 Gb of sequence data and approximately 110 million unique TCR beta sequences from 150 million to 200 million T cells. Approximately 300 gigabases of sequencing data and 70 million to 95 million unique TCR sequences made up an early release that covered 640 HLA-typed donors. The genetic ancestry cluster associated with self-reported Caucasian donors included around 76% of the roughly 390 genotyped donors. The study aimed to test whether cataloging public T cell receptors could reveal signatures of past pathogen exposure. The study used immunosequencing to profile the T cell repertoires of 666 subjects and linked those repertoires to cytomegalovirus serostatus. A separate validation cohort of roughly 110 different subjects was used in addition to the roughly 670-subject first cohort. High-throughput TCR immunosequencing, statistical association of individual TCRs with disease status, and machine learning were combined to predict cytomegalovirus infection status. A later analysis re-examined previously published TCR beta repertoires from more than 600 donors and added high-resolution HLA genotyping to investigate patterns of TCR occurrence. In the later analysis, no new phenotypic data were used to find candidate immune exposures; instead, reliance was placed on TCR beta sequences and their occurrence across donors. To decide whether each TCR beta V gene segment behaved as functional or pseudogenic, an earlier analysis of some 600 of the donors relied on high-throughput TCR beta sequencing. Donor age, sex, ethnicity and CMV serostatus were compiled together with the repertoire data. Genome-wide SNP genotypes for about 65% of the 666 donors were used in a later genetic analysis, which treated that subset as a discovery cohort. Every discovery cohort repertoire had been produced on one sequencing platform. Class I and class II HLA loci were covered by the typing at four-digit resolution. Typing coverage varied by locus: roughly 629-640 donors for A, B, C, DRB1 and DQB1; some 520 for DQA1; 606 for DPA1; approximately 470 for DPB1. Because of strong linkage in the cohort, four or five DR-DQ haplotypes were treated as single units for association and clustering. Among around 400 genotyped donors of the cohort, an average of around 220,000 unique TCR beta nucleotide sequences was sequenced per donor, of which about 18% were non-productive. The research as a whole found: Correlated functional status among segregating V segments might reflect linkage disequilibrium, but an unknown experimental factor could not be ruled out. Assigning TCR associations to individual alleles was difficult when HLA alleles, especially DR and DQ, strongly co-occurred. The authors suggested that the approach could potentially be extended to other disease states and immunological phenotypes. Compared with equally common non-associated chains, HLA-associated TCR beta chains in a later analysis were more clonally expanded and had lower generation probabilities. Immune exposure information for the cohort was limited to CMV serostatus. A few of the identified cytomegalovirus-associated TCR beta chains were confirmed in vitro to be specific for cytomegalovirus antigens. The cohort was sequenced for TCR beta chains only, and without alpha or paired-chain data the features that could be detected were limited. A later genetic analysis reported fewer N-insertions in productive TCRs among donors in an Asian-associated ancestry cluster than the roughly 650-donor mean. A later analysis reported that several top co-occurrence clusters appeared linked to parvovirus B19, influenza, CMV and Epstein-Barr virus. A further reported finding was that TCR beta sequences accurately predicted the HLA-A and HLA-B alleles for most subjects in the first cohort. In the study, 150 to 200 TCR beta chains were listed as associated with cytomegalovirus. Sequencing depth was assumed to be roughly uniform across donors in the presence/absence analyses, though that assumption may not hold. In a later analysis, most CMV-associated TCR beta chains were found to appear HLA-restricted, with HLA associations seemingly driven largely by CMV exposure. An association between a missense DCLRE1C variant and V-gene and J-gene trimming of TCR beta chains was found in a later genetic analysis and replicated in an independent cohort. According to a later analysis, TCR association rates differed among HLA loci, with DRB1 alleles showing the most associated TCRs and HLA-C alleles showing the fewest. Across donors, most TCR sequences were observed very rarely, whereas some public TCRs were present in many individuals. Fewer than 20 rarely observed V segments, including chromosome 9 orphons, were excluded from the earlier analysis of approximately 600 of the donors because counts were too low. In an earlier analysis of about 600 of the donors, most TCR beta V segments appeared in productive rearrangements about 90% or about 30% of the time, broadly matching IMGT annotations. The 87-base-pair reads could not distinguish some IMGT-functional V segments, including TRBV6-2 and TRBV6-3, so those segments were excluded. Because some donors lacked HLA typing at each locus, the association tests relied only on the typed subset. In a later analysis, over 15,000 TCR beta sequences were associated with specific HLA alleles at a false discovery rate of 0.05. The sequencing pipeline was judged likely to have produced a cluster of highly shared sequence variants as a technical artifact. The classifier was reported to diagnose cytomegalovirus status with high specificity and sensitivity in both the original and validation cohorts.

To prepare the library, the immunoSEQ multiplex PCR assay was applied. The multiplex PCR relied on a mix of 60 forward primers for TCR Vbeta segments and 13 reverse primers for TCR Jbeta segments. The CDR3 region of rearranged TCR beta genes was amplified from genomic DNA by a multiplex PCR assay. The Illumina HiSeq System was used to sequence the amplified TCR beta libraries as 87-base-pair reads. The study's processing was this. In a later analysis, 70 million to 95 million unique TCR beta chains were counted across the roughly 670 repertoires, and approximately 11 million of these chains were shared by at least two donors. Raw reads were error-corrected and collapsed into unique sequences by a nearest-neighbor algorithm in which closely related sequences were merged to remove PCR and sequencing errors. Alignment of CDR3 sequences to IMGT reference sequences was used to assign V, D and J gene segments. Each retained sequence needed at least a six-nucleotide match to both a V gene segment and a J gene segment. A rearrangement was called productive if the CDR3 had no stop codons and remained in frame with V and J, and every other rearrangement was called non-productive. Following IMGT convention, CDR3 was defined as the stretch from the second conserved V-encoded cysteine to the conserved J-encoded phenylalanine. The earlier analysis of about 570 of the donors excluded any sequence lacking an unambiguous match to a single V gene segment. In an earlier analysis of 587 of the donors, a V segment was called functional when productive rearrangements were above 56.7%, and segregating when the standard deviation between donors exceeded 5%. A statistical classification framework was built for diagnosing cytomegalovirus status from the catalog of TCR beta chain sequences. In a later analysis, V and J genes were assigned by comparing TCR nucleotide sequences against IMGT/GENE-DB human TR gene sequences. The TCRdist pipeline was used in a later analysis to assign CDR3 sequences and most-parsimonious VDJ recombination scenarios. A later analysis defined each TCR beta chain by its CDR3 amino acid sequence plus V-gene family, and excluded reads lacking a unique V-gene family. To address suspected cross-contamination and a sequencing artifact, a later analysis removed roughly 640 highly shared, low-generation-probability nucleotide sequences. For each public chain, a later analysis derived a clonal expansion index from normalized ranks of inferred template counts within each repertoire. Generation probabilities in a later analysis came from a VDJ recombination model fitted to out-of-frame rearrangements, and those results were checked against IGoR. In a later analysis, hypergeometric tests were used to score TCR-TCR, TCR-HLA and TCR-CMV co-occurrence, with a repertoire-size bias correction applied to TCR pairs. To estimate false discovery rates, a later analysis permuted the HLA or CMV assignments 20 times. A later analysis grouped co-occurring TCRs with DBSCAN, adding TCRdist sequence similarity when clustering within HLA-allele-positive subsets. Repertoires with fewer than 30,000 or more than 120,000 public chains, plus five repertoires with anomalous nucleotide sharing, were excluded from co-occurrence clustering. TCRdb mirrors the immuneACCESS table, restricted to in-frame sequences. Some clones are absent from its copies; in checked studies, under half trace to an unresolved V gene, and the reason for the others is unknown. V and J calls and clone size follow that table, whereas D and trimming were derived from the DNA. The sample contains about 120,000 clones, 65% to 90% of them found a single time. The ten largest clones take up around 2.2% of the sample.

This clone was detected a few times. Its antigen is unknown. The record has no base qualities; no much larger clone is one base away. Unmatched junction bases come to 6, with V trimmed by 0 bases and J by 4 bases. CDR1 and CDR2 (SGHDN, FVKESK) derive from the germline V gene. There are 15 amino acids in the CDR3, from cysteine to phenylalanine inclusive. The sequence is cut down to CDR3 DNA, 45 bases in frame from base 1. The cohort consisted of 600 to 750 healthy bone marrow donors. At the time of sampling, every cohort member was nominally healthy, though immune exposures that went unrecorded were likely present. The donor tested CMV seronegative, placing the donor among the 350 or so seronegative members of the cohort. A peripheral blood sample was provided by each donor, and peripheral blood mononuclear cells were used for TCR beta sequencing. Genomic DNA extraction from the blood cell samples was performed with the Qiagen DNeasy Blood Extraction Kit.

The material sequenced was PBMCs. This receptor was obtained from a man aged 25-45 years in good health and CMV-seronegative. The rearranged chain carries TRBV14 and TRBJ2-7, and 7 bases in between align with TRBD2. The CDR3 sequence is CASSQDGRGWYEQYF. The DNA is TGTGCCAGCAGCCAAGATGGGCGGGGGTGGTACGAGCAGTACTTC.